The subject of this entry is one TCR beta chain. The sample belongs to a study of Tregs in tolerant kidney transplant recipients. Germline lookup yields CDR1 WNHNN and CDR2 SYGVQD (reference sequence). The germline V and J ends were trimmed by 6 bases and 2 bases, with 7 bases remaining between them. The CDR3 is 13 amino acids. The data were produced by immunoSEQ multiplex PCR, yet TCRdb's version contains in-frame clones alone and is incomplete. Among tens of thousands of clones, roughly nine tenths were seen once, and the ten largest hold approximately 0.4%. The chain employs TRBV10-1 and TRBJ2-2; the D is unclear. The sequences come from CD4+ T cells from blood, collected before the transplant. This sequence originates from a human donor who received a combined kidney and bone marrow transplant. In DNA form, the CDR3 reads TGCGCCAGCAGATTTTCAAACACCGGGGAGCTGTTTTTT. Translating it yields CASRFSNTGELFF.